One and the same sample provided the 11 T cell receptor beta chains below, sequenced in a study of cytomegalovirus exposure and HLA in healthy donors. The study ran its PCR with 60 Vbeta and 13 Jbeta primers. Sequencing was performed with immunoSEQ multiplex PCR; in TCRdb, only in-frame clones are kept and a portion is missing. The table has about 200,000 clones, 60% to 80% seen once. Input material: PBMCs. All receptors come from a man younger than 35 in good health and CMV-seronegative.

The chain has TRBV7-9 and TRBJ2-1; D call uncertain. Germline V gene lookup returns CDR1 SEHNR and CDR2 FQNEAQ (reference sequence). V was cut by 6 bases and J by 6 bases, with 12 bases left in between. The CDR3 contains 13 residues. The CDR3 sequence is CASSPTIGNEQFF. DNA of the CDR3: TGTGCCAGCAGTCCGACAATCGGCAATGAGCAGTTCTTC. The full variable domain, completed using reference TRBV7-9 and TRBJ2-1, is DTGVSQNPRHKITKRGQNVTFRCDPISEHNRLYWYRQTLGQGPEFLTYFQNEAQLEKSRLLSDRFSAERPKGSFSTLEIQRTEQGDSAMYLCASSPTIGNEQFFGPGTRLTVL.

The V gene is TRBV28, the J gene TRBJ2-2; a possible D gene is TRBD2 (6 bases). The CDR3 has 16 amino acids. The germline V and J ends were trimmed by 4 bases and 0 bases, with 12 bases remaining between them. Germline V gives CDR1 MDHEN, CDR2 SYDVKM. As DNA, the CDR3 is TGTGCCAGCAGTTCCTTCGGGGGTCCGAACACCGGGGAGCTGTTTTTT. Its translation: CASSSFGGPNTGELFF.

The rearrangement links TRBV19 to TRBJ2-5; D is unresolved. The CDR3 loop spans 14 amino acids. The germline V and J ends were trimmed by 4 bases and 0 bases, with 9 bases remaining between them. Germline V gene data show CDR1 as LNHDA and CDR2 as SQIVND (reference sequence). CDR3 region: CASSTTEYQETQYF. The CDR3 bases are TGTGCCAGTAGTACAACGGAGTACCAAGAGACCCAGTACTTC.

CDR3 bases: TGCGCCAGCAGCCAAGGGGCGACAGAACCCACAGATACGCAGTATTTT. Translated, it gives CASSQGATEPTDTQYF. The genes are TRBV4-3 and TRBJ2-3; tentatively, D is TRBD1 (5 bases). Trimming removed 1 base from V and 2 bases from J, with 13 bases in between. Germline CDR1 LGHNA, CDR2 YSLEER. The CDR3 length is 16 residues.

This chain links TRBV6-5 with TRBJ2-2; 9 bases align to TRBD1. Germline V gene lookup returns CDR1 MNHEY and CDR2 SVGAGI. The CDR3 length is 15 residues. Trimming at V came to 6 bases and at J to 5 bases, leaving 7 bases not matched to a gene. The CDR3 loop is CASRSGTGYTGELFF. The CDR3 coding sequence is TGTGCCAGCAGATCCGGGACAGGGTATACCGGGGAGCTGTTTTTT.

The V gene is TRBV30, the J gene TRBJ1-2; 7 bases are a match to TRBD1. Trimming at V came to 1 base and at J to 5 bases, leaving 7 bases not matched to a gene. Per the germline V gene, CDR1 is GTSNPN and CDR2 is SVGIG (reference sequence). The CDR3 totals 14 residues. The CDR3 region is CAWSGQTGFYGYTF. In DNA form, the CDR3 reads TGTGCCTGGAGTGGCCAGACAGGGTTTTATGGCTACACCTTC.

CDR3 amino acids: CASRGADRKLSGANVLTF. In DNA form, the CDR3 reads TGTGCCAGCAGGGGGGCGGATAGGAAGCTCTCTGGGGCCAACGTCCTGACTTTC. The chain employs TRBV11-3 and TRBJ2-6; tentatively, D is TRBD1 (6 bases). V was cut by 6 bases and J by 0 bases, with 18 bases left in between. The CDR3 runs to 18 residues. Germline V gene sequence: CDR1 SGHNT, CDR2 YENEEA.

This chain uses TRBV7-6 with TRBJ2-7, with 7 bases identical to TRBD1. The trim removed 4 bases at V and 5 bases at J, leaving 11 bases unmatched. Germline lookup yields CDR1 SGHVS and CDR2 FNYEAQ. The CDR3 covers 15 residues. The CDR3 protein is CASSSGGPSRNEQYF. CDR3 bases: TGTGCCAGCAGCTCAGGGGGACCTTCACGGAACGAGCAGTACTTC.

This rearrangement joins TRBV20-1 to TRBJ1-2; D not certain. The germline V gene has CDR1 DFQATT and CDR2 SNEGSKA (reference sequence). V lost 4 bases and J 7 bases, leaving 10 bases between the germline ends. The CDR3 length is 11 residues. The CDR3 sequence: CSAIDSSGYTF. The DNA of the CDR3 is TGCAGTGCTATAGACTCGTCTGGCTACACCTTC.

The chain carries TRBV5-4 and TRBJ1-4, with D possibly being TRBD1 (5 bases). The CDR3 has 17 residues. From germline, CDR1 is SGHNT and CDR2 YYREEE (reference sequence). The V end lost 0 bases, the J end lost 2 bases, and 14 bases lay between the germline ends. CDR3 in amino acids: CASSLGGRVGTNEKLFF. CDR3 DNA: TGTGCCAGCAGCTTGGGGGGCAGGGTTGGGACTAATGAAAAACTGTTTTTT.

The rearrangement links TRBV11-3 to TRBJ2-7; 8 bases are shared with TRBD1. The CDR3 spans 13 residues. The V gene end was trimmed by 7 bases and the J gene end by 5 bases; junction bases not matched to a gene: 7. Germline CDR1 reads SGHNT; CDR2 reads YENEEA. The CDR3 protein is CASKDRAFHEQYF. CDR3 DNA: TGTGCCAGCAAGGACAGGGCTTTCCACGAGCAGTACTTC.